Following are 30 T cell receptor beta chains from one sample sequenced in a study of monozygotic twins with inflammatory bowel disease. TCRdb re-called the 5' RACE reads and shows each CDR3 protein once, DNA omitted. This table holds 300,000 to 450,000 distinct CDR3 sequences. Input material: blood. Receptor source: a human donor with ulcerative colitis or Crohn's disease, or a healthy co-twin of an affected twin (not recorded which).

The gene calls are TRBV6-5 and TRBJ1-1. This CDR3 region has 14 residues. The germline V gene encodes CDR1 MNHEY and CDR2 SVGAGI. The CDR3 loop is CASSYWGENTEAFF.

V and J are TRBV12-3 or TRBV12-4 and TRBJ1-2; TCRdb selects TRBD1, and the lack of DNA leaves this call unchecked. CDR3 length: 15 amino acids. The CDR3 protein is CASSLTGGRRNGYTF.

This chain's CDR3 is CASRDISSYEQYF. The V and J genes are TRBV5-1 and TRBJ2-7; TCRdb gives TRBD1 as the D gene, but with no DNA this cannot be confirmed. The germline CDR1 and CDR2 sequences are SGHRS and YFSETQ. This CDR3 comprises 13 residues.

CDR3 loop: CASGLVLAGRYTEAFF. The chain joins TRBV12-5 to TRBJ1-1. The CDR3 sequence is 16 residues long. Germline CDR1 and CDR2: LGHNT and FRNRAP.

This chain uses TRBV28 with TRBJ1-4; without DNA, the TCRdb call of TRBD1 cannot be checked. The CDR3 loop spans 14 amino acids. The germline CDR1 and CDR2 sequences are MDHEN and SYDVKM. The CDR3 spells CATKFPGSNEKLFF. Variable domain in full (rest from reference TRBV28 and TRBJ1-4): DVKVTQSSRYLVKRTGEKVFLECVQDMDHENMFWYRQDPGLGLRLIYFSYDVKMKEKGDIPEGYSVSREKKERFSLILESASTNQTSMYLCATKFPGSNEKLFFGSGTQLSVL.

CDR3: CASSFGVGYNQPQHF. The chain links TRBV27 to TRBJ1-5. In germline, CDR1 is MNHEY, CDR2 SMNVEV (reference sequence). The length of the CDR3 is 15 residues.

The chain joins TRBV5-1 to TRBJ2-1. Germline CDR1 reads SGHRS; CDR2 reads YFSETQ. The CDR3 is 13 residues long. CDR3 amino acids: CASSLVLNNEQFF.

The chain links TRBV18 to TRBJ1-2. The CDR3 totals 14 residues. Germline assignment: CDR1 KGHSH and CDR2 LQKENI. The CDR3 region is CASSPRGNLYGYTF.

The CDR3 region is CASSYPDRGVGQPQHF. The chain is built from TRBV6-5 and TRBJ1-5; TCRdb picks TRBD1, but there is no DNA to check that call. In germline, CDR1 is MNHEY, CDR2 SVGAGI. There are 16 residues in the CDR3.

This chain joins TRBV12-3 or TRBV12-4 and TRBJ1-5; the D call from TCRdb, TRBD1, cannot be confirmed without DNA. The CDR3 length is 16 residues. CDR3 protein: CASSIDLTGAHQPQHF.

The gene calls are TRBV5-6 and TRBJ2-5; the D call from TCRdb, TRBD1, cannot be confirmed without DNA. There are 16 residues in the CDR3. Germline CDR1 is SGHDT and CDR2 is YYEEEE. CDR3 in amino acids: CASSSGTGAKGETQYF. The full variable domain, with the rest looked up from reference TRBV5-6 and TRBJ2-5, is DAGVTQSPTHLIKTRGQQVTLRCSPKSGHDTVSWYQQALGQGPQFIFQYYEEEERQRGNFPDRFSGHQFPNYSSELNVNALLLGDSALYLCASSSGTGAKGETQYFGPGTRLLVL.

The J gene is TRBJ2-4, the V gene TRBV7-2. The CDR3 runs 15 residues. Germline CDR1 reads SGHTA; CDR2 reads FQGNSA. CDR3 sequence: CASSLVWGPENIQYF.

The CDR3 sequence: CASSLTRGDSYEQYF. The chain links TRBV7-3 to TRBJ2-7. In germline, CDR1 is SGHTA, CDR2 FQGTGA. This CDR3 has 15 residues.

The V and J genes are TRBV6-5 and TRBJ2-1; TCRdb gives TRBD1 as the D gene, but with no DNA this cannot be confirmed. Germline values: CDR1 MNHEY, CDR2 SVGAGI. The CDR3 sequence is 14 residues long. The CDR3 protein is CASSYSGGYNEQFF.

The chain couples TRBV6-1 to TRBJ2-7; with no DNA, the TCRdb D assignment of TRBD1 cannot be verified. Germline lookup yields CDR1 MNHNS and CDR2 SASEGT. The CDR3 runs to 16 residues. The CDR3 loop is CASSEAARPSSYEQYF.

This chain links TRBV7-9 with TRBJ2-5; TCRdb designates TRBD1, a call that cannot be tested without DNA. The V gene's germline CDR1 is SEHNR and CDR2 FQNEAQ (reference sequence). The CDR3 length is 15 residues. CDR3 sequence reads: CASSVPGGWVETQYF.

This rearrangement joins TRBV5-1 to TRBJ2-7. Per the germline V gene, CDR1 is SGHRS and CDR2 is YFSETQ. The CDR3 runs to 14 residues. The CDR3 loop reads CASSLAGRQYEQYF.

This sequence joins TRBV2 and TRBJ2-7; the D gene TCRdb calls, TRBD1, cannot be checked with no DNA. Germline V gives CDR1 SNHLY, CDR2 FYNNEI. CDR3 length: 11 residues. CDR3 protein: CASLTGYEQYF. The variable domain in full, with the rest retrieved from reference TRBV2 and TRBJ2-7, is EPEVTQTPSHQVTQMGQEVILRCVPISNHLYFYWYRQILGQKVEFLVSFYNNEISEKSEIFDDQFSVERPDGSNFTLKIRSTKLEDSAMYFCASLTGYEQYFGPGTRLTVT.

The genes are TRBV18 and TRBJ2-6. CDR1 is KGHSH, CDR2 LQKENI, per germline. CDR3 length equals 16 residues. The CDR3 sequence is CASSPPGIAGANVLTF. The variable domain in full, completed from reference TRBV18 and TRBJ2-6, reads NAGVMQNPRHLVRRRGQEARLRCSPMKGHSHVYWYRQLPEEGLKFMVYLQKENIIDESGMPKERFSAEFPKEGPSILRIQQVVRGDSAAYFCASSPPGIAGANVLTFGAGSRLTVL.

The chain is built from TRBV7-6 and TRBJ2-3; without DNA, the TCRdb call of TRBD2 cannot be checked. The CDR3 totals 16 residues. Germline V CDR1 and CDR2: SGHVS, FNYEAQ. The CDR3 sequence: CASSLDGSGATDTQYF.

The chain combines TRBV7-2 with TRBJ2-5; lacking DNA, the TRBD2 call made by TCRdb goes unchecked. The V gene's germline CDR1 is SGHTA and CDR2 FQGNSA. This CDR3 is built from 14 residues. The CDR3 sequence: CASSSAGSQETQYF.

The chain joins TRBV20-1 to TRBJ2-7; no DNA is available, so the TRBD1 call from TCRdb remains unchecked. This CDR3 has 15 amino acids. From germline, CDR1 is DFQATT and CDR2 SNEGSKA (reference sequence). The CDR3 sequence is CSASGALRGSHEQYF.

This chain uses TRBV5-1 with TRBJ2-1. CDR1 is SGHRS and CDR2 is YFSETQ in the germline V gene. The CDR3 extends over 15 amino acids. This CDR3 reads CASSPSGHTDNEQFF.

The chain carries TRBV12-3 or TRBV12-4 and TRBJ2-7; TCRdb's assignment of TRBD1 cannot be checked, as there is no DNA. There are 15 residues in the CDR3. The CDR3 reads CASSLQTGPRGEQYF.

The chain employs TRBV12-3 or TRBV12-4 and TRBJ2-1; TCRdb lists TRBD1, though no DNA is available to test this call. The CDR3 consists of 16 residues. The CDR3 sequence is CASSLAQGRRHNEQFF.

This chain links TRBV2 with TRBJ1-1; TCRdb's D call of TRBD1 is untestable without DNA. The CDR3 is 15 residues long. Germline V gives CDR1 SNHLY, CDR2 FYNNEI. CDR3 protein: CASSDQGTVNTEAFF.

The CDR3 loop reads CASSSYTGELFF. This chain joins TRBV7-2 and TRBJ2-2. This CDR3 has 12 residues. Germline loops: CDR1 SGHTA, CDR2 FQGNSA.

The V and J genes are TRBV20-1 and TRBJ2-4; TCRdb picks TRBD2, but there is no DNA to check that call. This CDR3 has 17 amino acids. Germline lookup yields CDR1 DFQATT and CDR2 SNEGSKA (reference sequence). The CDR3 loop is CSAGGRSGLAGKNIQYF.

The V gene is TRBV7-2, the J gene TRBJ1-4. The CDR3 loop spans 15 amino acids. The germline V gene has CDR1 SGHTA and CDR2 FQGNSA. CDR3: CASRLQGATNEKLFF.

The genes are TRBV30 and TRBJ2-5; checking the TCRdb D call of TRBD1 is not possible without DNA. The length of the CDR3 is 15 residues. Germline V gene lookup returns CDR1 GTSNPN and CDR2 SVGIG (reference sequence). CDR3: CAWINLQGAGETQYF. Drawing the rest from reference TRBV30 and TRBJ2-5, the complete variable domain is SQTIHQWPATLVQPVGSPLSLECTVEGTSNPNLYWYRQAAGRGLQLLFYSVGIGQISSEVPQNLSASRPQDRQFILSSKKLLLSDSGFYLCAWINLQGAGETQYFGPGTRLLVL.